These 26 T cell receptor beta chains originate from one sample sequenced in a study of spatial heterogeneity in lung cancer. The time point is: blood at routine non-recurrence follow-up after resection. Sequencing of whole RNA from tumor, nontumor lung or frozen PBMC involved no sorting. Using its own MiXCR run on the 5' RACE reads, TCRdb lists one record per CDR3 protein. Altogether about 120,000 distinct CDR3 sequences are present, roughly an eighth being singletons, with the ten largest covering 16%. The specimen comprised PBMCs, sampled at follow-up. Every receptor here comes from a male donor with early-stage non-small cell lung cancer.

This clonotype turned up a few times. The chain recombines TRBV6-6 with TRBJ1-4; TRBD1 matches at 8 bases. V lost 5 bases, J lost 7 bases, and 6 bases stayed unmatched. CDR3 length: 14 residues. The germline CDR1 and CDR2 sequences are MNHNY and SVGAGI (reference sequence). The CDR3 DNA sequence: TGTGCCAGCAGTCACGGGACAGGAGGTGAAAAACTGTTTTTT. Protein: CASSHGTGGEKLFF.

This clonotype appeared a few times. This sequence joins TRBV2 and TRBJ2-3; D gene unclear. The V end lost 8 bases, the J end lost 3 bases, and 12 bases lay between the germline ends. Germline V gene lookup returns CDR1 SNHLY and CDR2 FYNNEI. There are 13 residues in the CDR3. The CDR3 is CASSKENTDTQYF. DNA of the CDR3: TGTGCCAGCTCAAAGGAAAATACAGATACGCAGTATTTT.

CDR3 nucleotides: TGTGCCATCGGGGCAGGGGGCGGAGATACGCAGTATTTT. Protein sequence: CAIGAGGGDTQYF. The chain carries TRBV10-3 and TRBJ2-3, with TRBD1 matching over 8 bases. Germline loops: CDR1 ENHRY, CDR2 SYGVKD. This CDR3 spans 13 amino acids. V dropped 8 bases and J dropped 5; count of bases not matched to a gene: 6.

The sample holds a few counts of this clonotype. CDR3 sequence: CAIKEGNSPLHF. The CDR3, as DNA: TGTGCCATCAAGGAGGGGAACTCACCCCTCCACTTT. The chain has TRBV10-3 and TRBJ1-6, with a weak D call TRBD1 (5 bases). Trimming cost V 7 bases and J 10 bases, with 11 bases left between them. The CDR3 spans 12 residues. Germline V gene data show CDR1 as ENHRY and CDR2 as SYGVKD.

The chain uses TRBV10-3 and TRBJ2-2; 8 bases agree with TRBD2. V was pared by 9 bases and J by 4 bases, with 13 bases of the junction left unmatched. CDR3 length equals 16 residues. The germline CDR1 and CDR2 sequences are ENHRY and SYGVKD. CDR3 region: CAIGGLAGGATGELFF. DNA of the CDR3: TGTGCCATTGGCGGACTAGCCGGCGGAGCCACCGGGGAGCTGTTTTTT.

CDR3 sequence (DNA): TGCGCCAGCAGCTTCGAGGGCCAGGATACGCAGTATTTT. Amino acid sequence: CASSFEGQDTQYF. The chain carries TRBV5-1 and TRBJ2-3; D may be TRBD2 (5 bases). Germline assignment: CDR1 SGHRS and CDR2 YFSETQ. CDR3 length: 13 residues. V lost 2 bases, J lost 6 bases, and 10 bases lay in between.

This clonotype was counted between two and nine times. The rearrangement uses TRBV10-3 and TRBJ1-6; D perhaps matches TRBD1 (6 bases). The CDR3 runs 12 residues. Trimming left V 10 bases short and J 10 bases short, with 14 bases between. Germline CDR1 reads ENHRY; CDR2 reads SYGVKD. The CDR3 bases are TGTGCCACCCGACAGACAGGCTCACCCCTCCACTTT. Amino acids: CATRQTGSPLHF.

This clonotype was seen only a few times. The rearrangement uses TRBV4-3 and TRBJ1-2; D is unresolved. This CDR3 contains 14 residues. V lost 1 base to trimming and J lost 3 bases, with 9 bases between them. CDR1 and CDR2 (germline): LGHNA, YSLEER. The CDR3 is CASSQGPEYYGYTF. The CDR3 DNA reads TGCGCCAGCAGCCAAGGCCCAGAGTACTATGGCTACACCTTC.

In its sample, this clonotype was seen many times. The J gene is TRBJ2-7, the V gene TRBV29-1; D is uncertain. Per germline, CDR1 SQVTM and CDR2 ANQGSEA. V lost 4 bases and J lost 3, with 7 bases in between. The CDR3 has 11 amino acids. The CDR3 bases are TGCAGCGTTGCGGAGAACTACGAGCAGTACTTC. Its translation: CSVAENYEQYF.

This clonotype appeared a few times. V usage is TRBV27 and J usage is TRBJ2-4; D might be TRBD1 (6 bases). CDR1 and CDR2 (germline): MNHEY, SMNVEV (reference sequence). Trimming left V 0 bases short and J 10 bases short, with 16 bases between. CDR3 size: 15 residues. The CDR3 sequence: CASSLSPTGPRIQYF. CDR3 sequence (DNA): TGTGCCAGCAGTTTATCGCCGACAGGCCCACGGATTCAGTACTTC.

This clonotype was counted between two and nine times. The genes are TRBV7-9 and TRBJ1-3; the D gene is possibly TRBD1 (6 bases). Between the trimmed V and J ends, which lost 3 bases and 7 bases, there was a span of 10 bases. This CDR3 has 13 amino acids. Germline CDR1 and CDR2: SEHNR and FQNEAQ (reference sequence). The chain's CDR3 is CASSFDRSNTIYF. CDR3 sequence (DNA): TGTGCCAGCAGCTTTGACAGGAGTAACACCATATATTTT. The full variable domain, rest sourced from reference TRBV7-9 and TRBJ1-3, is DTGVSQNPRHKITKRGQNVTFRCDPISEHNRLYWYRQTLGQGPEFLTYFQNEAQLEKSRLLSDRFSAERPKGSFSTLEIQRTEQGDSAMYLCASSFDRSNTIYFGEGSWLTVV.

The chain is built from TRBV5-1 and TRBJ2-5, with 7 nucleotides matching TRBD1. This CDR3 comprises 15 residues. V lost 4 bases and J lost 5; bases outside the gene matches: 11. Germline-derived CDR1 and CDR2 are SGHRS and YFSETQ. The CDR3 reads CASSKNTGARETQYF. DNA for the CDR3: TGCGCCAGCAGCAAGAATACAGGGGCCCGGGAGACCCAGTACTTC.

This clonotype was seen at least ten times. This sequence joins TRBV2 and TRBJ1-6, with 10 bases that match TRBD1. V lost 7 bases, J lost 10 bases, and 7 bases stayed unmatched. The CDR3 is 14 amino acids. From germline, CDR1 is SNHLY and CDR2 FYNNEI. Here the CDR3 DNA reads TGTGCCAGCATGAGGGGGACAGGGGACTCACCCCTCCACTTT. Amino acid sequence: CASMRGTGDSPLHF.

J is TRBJ1-4 and V is TRBV20-1; TRBD1 matches at 11 bases. Germline lookup yields CDR1 DFQATT and CDR2 SNEGSKA (reference sequence). The CDR3 is made up of 15 amino acids. After removal of 1 base from V and 6 bases from J, the junction contained 4 bases not matched to a gene. CDR3 residues: CSARALGQGDEKLFF. As DNA, the CDR3 is TGCAGTGCTAGAGCCTTGGGACAGGGGGATGAAAAACTGTTTTTT.

The chain recombines TRBV10-3 with TRBJ1-6; possible D gene TRBD1, 5 bases. Trimming pared 3 bases from V and 9 bases from J, leaving 12 bases between. Germline-derived CDR1 and CDR2 are ENHRY and SYGVKD. The CDR3 is 14 amino acids. In DNA, the CDR3 is TGTGCCATCAGTGACAGGGCAGTTAGTTCACCCCTCCACTTT. Translated, it gives CAISDRAVSSPLHF.

This clonotype was recorded many times. Compared with germline, one end of the junction differs, possibly owing to a read error. The rearrangement uses TRBV3-1 and TRBJ2-7, with TRBD1 matching 10 bases. From germline, CDR1 is LGHDT and CDR2 YNNKEL (reference sequence). CDR3 length: 13 amino acids. The CDR3 coding sequence is TGTGCCAGCAGACAACTCTCCGGGACAGGGGTCCTCTTC. It is translated as CASRQLSGTGVLF.

The chain carries TRBV27 and TRBJ2-5; 8 nucleotides align to TRBD2. With 5 bases clipped from V and 8 bases from J, the junction kept 13 bases outside the gene matches. The CDR3 is 15 residues long. Germline V gives CDR1 MNHEY, CDR2 SMNVEV (reference sequence). The CDR3 loop reads CASSPGGIAGLTQYF. Written as DNA, the CDR3 is TGTGCCAGCAGTCCCGGTGGGATAGCGGGGCTAACCCAGTACTTC.

This clonotype was seen only a few times. This chain uses TRBV10-1 with TRBJ2-2; unclear D gene. This CDR3 is built from 13 residues. Germline CDR1 WNHNN, CDR2 SYGVQD (reference sequence). Trimming shortened V by 6 bases and J by 0 bases, and 5 bases separated the two germline ends. The CDR3 nucleotides read TGCGCCAGCAGGCAGTCGAACACCGGGGAGCTGTTTTTT. Translating gives CASRQSNTGELFF.

This clonotype was seen only once. V is TRBV10-3 and J is TRBJ2-2; weak D call: TRBD2 (5 bases). CDR3 length equals 14 residues. V shed 10 bases and J shed 2 bases, with 14 bases lying between them. CDR1 and CDR2 (germline): ENHRY, SYGVKD. CDR3 DNA sequence: TGTGCCACCCGGGGTGAGGGTAACACCGGGGAGCTGTTTTTT. Translation gives CATRGEGNTGELFF.

This clonotype was counted between two and nine times. The V and J genes are TRBV23-1 and TRBJ1-5; TRBD1 might be the D (6 bases). TRBV23-1 is known as an ORF, though its function is uncertain. The CDR3 is made up of 16 amino acids. With 7 bases removed from V and 2 bases from J, the gap between germline ends came to 18 bases. The CDR3 region is CASNTALRGGNQPQHF. DNA of the CDR3: TGCGCCAGCAATACCGCCCTCAGGGGAGGCAATCAGCCCCAGCATTTT.

The chain uses TRBV5-1 and TRBJ2-5; D might be TRBD1 or TRBD2, each matching 6 bases. The CDR3 loop spans 16 amino acids. Between the trimmed V and J ends, which lost 6 bases and 0 bases, there was a span of 18 bases. In germline, CDR1 is SGHRS, CDR2 YFSETQ. For the CDR3, the DNA is TGCGCCAGCAAGAAGGGGGGCCTCCCGTACCAAGAGACCCAGTACTTC. It translates to CASKKGGLPYQETQYF.

In this sample, this clonotype turned up a few times. The CDR3 DNA follows: TGTGCCAGCAGTGCCCCCGGCCCCCGAAGGACTGAAGCTTTCTTT. This encodes CASSAPGPRRTEAFF. The V gene is TRBV6-5, the J gene TRBJ1-1; D unclear. The CDR3 length is 15 residues. Trimming removed 5 bases at V and 5 bases at J, with 18 bases between. CDR1 is MNHEY, CDR2 SVGAGI, per germline.

This clonotype was seen at least ten times. This chain joins TRBV7-2 and TRBJ2-1; D may be TRBD1 or TRBD2 (5 bases each). The CDR3 is 13 residues long. Germline CDR1 reads SGHTA; CDR2 reads FQGNSA. The V and J ends lost 1 base and 10 bases respectively, with 11 bases between them. In nucleotides, the CDR3 is TGTGCCAGCAGCTTAGGTCGGGGCGAAGAGCAGTTCTTC. It codes for CASSLGRGEEQFF.

This rearrangement joins TRBV7-2 to TRBJ2-4; 7 bases map to TRBD2. The J segment lost 0 bases and the V segment lost 0 bases, leaving 2 bases of the junction unmatched. Germline V lookup: CDR1 SGHTA, CDR2 FQGNSA. This CDR3 spans 16 amino acids. CDR3 DNA: TGTGCCAGCAGCTTAGCGGGGGGGGTAGCCAAAAACATTCAGTACTTC. It encodes CASSLAGGVAKNIQYF.

The chain combines TRBV7-2 with TRBJ2-7, with TRBD1 matching 10 bases. CDR3 size: 15 residues. The V gene end was trimmed by 7 bases and the J gene end by 4 bases; junction bases not matched to a gene: 10. Germline V gene lookup returns CDR1 SGHTA and CDR2 FQGNSA. CDR3 nucleotide sequence: TGTGCCAGCACAGCCTCCGGGACAGGGGTATACGAGCAGTACTTC. Translated: CASTASGTGVYEQYF.

The table lists this clonotype with a few counts. The chain joins TRBV12-3 or TRBV12-4 to TRBJ1-2; tentatively, D is TRBD1 (5 bases). V was cut by 4 bases and J by 5 bases, with 8 bases left in between. The CDR3 has 12 residues. CDR3 loop: CASSWGTYGYTF. The CDR3 DNA is TGTGCCAGCAGTTGGGGGACGTATGGCTACACCTTC.